This T cell receptor beta chain is drawn from a study of T cells after yellow fever vaccination. Researchers made TCR cDNA using 5'RACE template switching, and this step added a universal primer site and UMIs. TCRdb independently ran MiXCR on the 5' RACE reads; one entry per CDR3 protein. The repertoire holds 250,000 to 400,000 distinct CDR3 sequences, around 4.3% seen once, with 15% to 20% in the top ten. This CDR3 region has 15 residues. Trimming pared 4 bases from V and 11 bases from J, leaving 27 bases between. Germline V gene data show CDR1 as GTSNPN and CDR2 as SVGIG (reference sequence). This clonotype was sampled from a man aged 18 to 29 who received the YFV17D yellow fever vaccine. This specimen consisted of PBMCs, obtained 15 days after the yellow fever booster vaccination. This sequence joins TRBV30 and TRBJ2-7; a weak D match, TRBD1 (6 bases). The CDR3 protein is CAWTLKGWVQGLKYF. CDR3 in DNA: TGTGCCTGGACCCTTAAAGGATGGGTTCAGGGGCTGAAGTACTTC.